The rows below give T cell receptor beta chains drawn from one sample of a study of CXCR3-negative and CXCR3-positive naive CD8 T cells. TCRdb reanalyzed the 5' RACE reads, giving one entry per CDR3 protein sequence and no DNA. Its clone listing holds about 98,000 distinct CDR3 sequences. The sample consisted of naive CXCR3+ CD8+ T cells from blood. The receptors derive from a human donor in good health. Some clones in this sample may be carry-over from other donors' samples. Both conserved end residues are part of each CDR3.

TRBV5-6	TRBJ2-7	CASSLSSGTLYEQYF
TRBV14	TRBJ1-1	CASSHLTEYTEAFF
TRBV2	TRBJ2-1	CASSESRQGFLDEQFF
TRBV6-2/TRBV6-3	TRBJ1-4	CASSLKMTGNNEKLFF
TRBV29-1	TRBJ1-2	CSADRGNYGYTF
TRBV7-9	TRBJ2-5	CASRSWLKQETQYF
TRBV7-7	TRBJ2-7	CASSPAIGGGEQYF
TRBV7-3	TRBJ2-3	CASSLLGTRQDTQYF
TRBV25-1	TRBJ2-5	CASTPGTGGGETQYF
TRBV11-3	TRBJ1-1	CASSLHRGKNTEAFF
TRBV12-3/TRBV12-4	TRBJ2-5	CASSFFSGETQYF
TRBV11-3	TRBJ2-7	CASSLGTSYEQYF
TRBV29-1	TRBJ2-7	CSVVGRHYEQYF
TRBV20-1	TRBJ1-2	CSATGQRPGYTF
TRBV19	TRBJ2-1	CASRLAGGPDGEQFF
TRBV19	TRBJ2-1	CASESGTHYNEQFF
TRBV30	TRBJ2-7	CAWRGLTSSYEQYF
TRBV5-1	TRBJ2-3	CASSPGITHTQYF
TRBV6-6	TRBJ2-7	CASSLDEDYEQYF
TRBV28	TRBJ2-7	CASSFEDSYEQYF
TRBV9	TRBJ1-6	CASSVAGQPSSYNSPLHF
TRBV19	TRBJ2-1	CASSISSVLLAGGFDEQFF
TRBV6-2/TRBV6-3	TRBJ2-5	CASSYGGRQETQYF
TRBV12-3/TRBV12-4	TRBJ1-2	CASSLAQGAVYGYTF
TRBV20-1	TRBJ2-7	CSALPDGGRYEQYF
TRBV29-1	TRBJ1-2	CSVGLELGIGGYTF